Sequencing of this T cell receptor beta chain was carried out in a study of blood T cell repertoires in COVID-19. The wider study: Samples came from the United States, Italy and Spain, spanning acute and convalescent COVID-19.

The CDR3 is 14 amino acids. J gave up 8 bases and V 6 bases, and 6 bases lay outside the gene matches. Germline CDR1 SNHLY, CDR2 FYNNEI. TCRdb's copy holds only in-frame clones and misses some; the assay was immunoSEQ multiplex PCR. The table shows roughly 240,000 clones, with roughly 83% occurring only once. V is TRBV2 and J is TRBJ1-6, with TRBD1 identical over 8 bases. The sequenced sample was peripheral blood. The sequence was obtained from a woman over 75 with COVID-19, enrolled during active disease. This CDR3 reads CASRETGGYSPLHF. Here the CDR3 DNA reads TGTGCCAGCAGAGAAACAGGGGGTTATTCACCCCTCCACTTT.